This passage covers 8 T cell receptor beta chains from one sample sequenced in a study of metastatic and nonmetastatic thyroid tumors. No treatment of any kind had been given to any patient before thyroid surgery. TCRdb re-called clones from the PCR reads using MiXCR. The sample includes around 28,000 clones, 3.7% of them seen just once. The sequenced sample was blood. These receptors came from a male donor with papillary thyroid cancer or a benign thyroid nodule (not recorded which). Some clones in this sample may be carry-over from other donors' samples.

The chain is built from TRBV28 and TRBJ2-5, with D perhaps matching TRBD1 (5 bases). The CDR3 loop spans 15 amino acids. V was shortened by 6 bases and J by 2 bases, with 16 bases between the two germline ends. Looked up from germline, CDR1 is MDHEN and CDR2 is SYDVKM. CDR3 region: CASRIQGPLQETQYF. CDR3 in DNA: TGTGCCAGCAGAATCCAGGGTCCCCTACAAGAGACCCAGTACTTC.

This clone has just a few counts. V usage is TRBV20-1 and J usage is TRBJ2-7; D might be TRBD1 or TRBD2, each matching 6 bases. The length of the CDR3 is 14 residues. The germline CDR1 and CDR2 sequences are DFQATT and SNEGSKA (reference sequence). V was shortened by 6 bases and J by 6 bases, with 21 bases between the two germline ends. In DNA form, the CDR3 reads TGCAGTGCATCGCCGGGGGCAACCGGTCTCGAGCAGTACTTC. Translating gives CSASPGATGLEQYF.

This rearrangement joins TRBV11-3 to TRBJ2-7; D perhaps matches TRBD1 (6 bases). The CDR3 extends over 15 amino acids. V shed 3 bases and J shed 0 bases, with 12 bases lying between them. Germline CDR1 reads SGHNT; CDR2 reads YENEEA. The chain's CDR3 is CASSLFPGDSYEQYF. The CDR3 nucleotides are TGTGCCAGCAGCTTGTTCCCAGGGGACTCCTACGAGCAGTACTTC.

This clone has at least ten counts. A read error may explain this, as a much larger clone is one base away. Other DNA sequences of this sample code for an identical CDR3. The gene calls are TRBV20-1 and TRBJ1-5; D is unresolved. The CDR3 has 14 residues. Germline V gene sequence: CDR1 DFQATT, CDR2 SNEGSKA (reference sequence). V lost 1 base and J lost 6, with 13 bases in between. CDR3 coding DNA: TGCAGTGCTAGAGTCGTCGGGAGGGCTCAGCCCCAGCATTTT. Translation: CSARVVGRAQPQHF.

This clone was found a few times. In DNA form, the CDR3 reads TGTGCCAGCAGCGTGGTGGTCACCGGGGAGCTGTTTTTT. Its protein product is CASSVVVTGELFF. The V gene is TRBV9, the J gene TRBJ2-2; D gene ambiguous. The germline V gene has CDR1 SGDLS and CDR2 YYNGEE. The V gene lost 2 bases and the J gene lost 4 bases, with 6 bases spanning the gap. CDR3 length: 13 amino acids.

CDR3 sequence: CASSIPTGMTQYF. Written as DNA, the CDR3 is TGTGCCAGCAGCATACCAACTGGGATGACCCAGTACTTC. This chain links TRBV11-2 with TRBJ2-5; D ambiguous. Trimming removed 5 bases from V and 7 bases from J, with 14 bases in between. The CDR3 has 13 residues. Germline assignment: CDR1 SGHAT and CDR2 FQNNGV.

This clone was observed a handful of times. V usage is TRBV12-3 or TRBV12-4 and J usage is TRBJ1-1, with a weak D call TRBD1 (5 bases). The CDR3 has 15 residues. V was shortened by 6 bases and J by 10 bases, with 24 bases between the two germline ends. CDR3 residues: CASSSSVAPGVLAFF. In nucleotides, the CDR3 is TGTGCCAGCAGCTCTTCCGTGGCCCCGGGGGTGCTAGCTTTCTTT.

In this sample, this clone is medium-sized. The chain is built from TRBV2 and TRBJ1-2, with D possibly being TRBD1 (5 bases). V lost 3 bases to trimming and J lost 4 bases, with 9 bases between them. Germline CDR1 SNHLY, CDR2 FYNNEI. The CDR3 spans 13 residues. CDR3 nucleotide sequence: TGTGCCAGCAGTGACGGGGACCTCTATGGCTACACCTTC. Its protein is CASSDGDLYGYTF.